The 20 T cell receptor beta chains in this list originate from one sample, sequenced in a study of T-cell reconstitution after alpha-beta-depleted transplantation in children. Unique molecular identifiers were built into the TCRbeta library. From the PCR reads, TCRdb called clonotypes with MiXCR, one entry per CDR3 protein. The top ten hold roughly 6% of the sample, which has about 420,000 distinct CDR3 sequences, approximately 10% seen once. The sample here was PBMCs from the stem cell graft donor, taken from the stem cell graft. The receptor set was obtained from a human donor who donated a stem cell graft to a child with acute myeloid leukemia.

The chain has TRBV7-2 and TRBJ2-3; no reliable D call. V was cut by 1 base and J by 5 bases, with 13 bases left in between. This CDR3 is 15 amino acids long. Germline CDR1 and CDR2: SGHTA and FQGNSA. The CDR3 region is CASSLDGSKGDTQYF. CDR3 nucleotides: TGTGCCAGCAGCTTAGATGGATCCAAGGGAGATACGCAGTATTTT.

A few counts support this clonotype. The CDR3 protein is CSASTSVEQFF. Here the CDR3 DNA reads TGCAGTGCTAGTACTAGCGTTGAGCAGTTCTTC. This chain joins TRBV20-1 and TRBJ2-1; 7 nucleotides line up with TRBD2. Germline V gene data show CDR1 as DFQATT and CDR2 as SNEGSKA (reference sequence). V shed 3 bases and J 9 bases; nucleotides not matched to a gene: 2. The CDR3 length is 11 residues.

The chain's CDR3 is CASSLPIGRTNTEAFF. CDR3 bases: TGTGCCAGCAGCCTTCCGATAGGGCGGACGAACACTGAAGCTTTCTTT. This sequence joins TRBV11-2 and TRBJ1-1; D gene unclear. V lost 5 bases, J lost 1 base, and 17 bases lay in between. The CDR3 contains 16 residues. From germline, CDR1 is SGHAT and CDR2 FQNNGV.

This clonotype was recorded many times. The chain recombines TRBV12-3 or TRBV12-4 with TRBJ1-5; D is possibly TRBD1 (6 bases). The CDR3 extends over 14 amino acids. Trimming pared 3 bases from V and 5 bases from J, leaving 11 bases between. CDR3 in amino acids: CASSLGAAYQPQHF. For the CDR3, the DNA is TGTGCCAGCAGTTTGGGGGCAGCCTATCAGCCCCAGCATTTT.

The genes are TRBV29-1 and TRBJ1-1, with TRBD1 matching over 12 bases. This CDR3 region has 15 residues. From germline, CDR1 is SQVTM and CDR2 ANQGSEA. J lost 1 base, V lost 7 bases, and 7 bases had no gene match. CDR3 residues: CSAGQGAGGNTEAFF. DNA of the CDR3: TGCAGCGCGGGACAGGGGGCGGGGGGGAACACTGAAGCTTTCTTT.

The CDR3 sequence: CASSLGPGRERDYEQYF. CDR3 sequence (DNA): TGTGCCAGCAGCTTAGGACCGGGGCGGGAGAGGGACTACGAGCAGTACTTC. This chain links TRBV7-6 with TRBJ2-7, with 7 bases fitting TRBD2. Losses at the gene ends were 1 base for V and 3 bases for J; bases not matched to a gene: 12. CDR1 and CDR2 (germline): SGHVS, FNYEAQ. The CDR3 is 17 amino acids.

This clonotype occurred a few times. This CDR3 is CSAAAGGTGLYNEQFF. CDR3 DNA: TGCAGTGCAGCGGCGGGTGGGACAGGTTTATACAATGAGCAGTTCTTC. The genes are TRBV20-1 and TRBJ2-1, with 8 bases fitting TRBD1. The germline gives CDR1 DFQATT, CDR2 SNEGSKA (reference sequence). The CDR3 extends over 16 amino acids. Trimming at V came to 6 bases and at J to 4 bases, leaving 14 bases not matched to a gene.

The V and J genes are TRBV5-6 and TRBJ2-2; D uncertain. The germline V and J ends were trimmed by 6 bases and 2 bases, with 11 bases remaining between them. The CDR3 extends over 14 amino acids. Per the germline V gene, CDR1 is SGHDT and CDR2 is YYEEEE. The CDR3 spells CASTFQANTGELFF. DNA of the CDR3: TGTGCCAGCACCTTCCAAGCTAACACCGGGGAGCTGTTTTTT. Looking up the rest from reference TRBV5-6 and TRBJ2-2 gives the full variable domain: DAGVTQSPTHLIKTRGQQVTLRCSPKSGHDTVSWYQQALGQGPQFIFQYYEEEERQRGNFPDRFSGHQFPNYSSELNVNALLLGDSALYLCASTFQANTGELFFGEGSRLTVL.

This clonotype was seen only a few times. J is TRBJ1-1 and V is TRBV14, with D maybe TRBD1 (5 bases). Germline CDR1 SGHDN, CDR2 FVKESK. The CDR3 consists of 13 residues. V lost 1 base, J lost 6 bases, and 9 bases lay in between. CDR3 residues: CASSQVRGAEAFF. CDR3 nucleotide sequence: TGTGCCAGCAGCCAAGTACGGGGCGCTGAAGCTTTCTTT. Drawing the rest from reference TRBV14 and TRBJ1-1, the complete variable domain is EAGVTQFPSHSVIEKGQTVTLRCDPISGHDNLYWYRRVMGKEIKFLLHFVKESKQDESGMPNNRFLAERTGGTYSTLKVQPAELEDSGVYFCASSQVRGAEAFFGQGTRLTVV.

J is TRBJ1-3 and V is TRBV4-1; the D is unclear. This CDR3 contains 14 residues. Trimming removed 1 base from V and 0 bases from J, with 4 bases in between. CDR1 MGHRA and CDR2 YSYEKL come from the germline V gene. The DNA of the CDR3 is TGCGCCAGCAGCCAAGTCTCCTCTGGAAACACCATATATTTT. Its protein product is CASSQVSSGNTIYF.

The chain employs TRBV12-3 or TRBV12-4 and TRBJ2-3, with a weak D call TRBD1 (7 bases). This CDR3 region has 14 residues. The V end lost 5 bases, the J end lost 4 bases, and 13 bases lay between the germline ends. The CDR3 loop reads CASSPRGASDTQYF. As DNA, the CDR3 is TGTGCCAGCAGTCCCAGGGGGGCGTCAGATACGCAGTATTTT.

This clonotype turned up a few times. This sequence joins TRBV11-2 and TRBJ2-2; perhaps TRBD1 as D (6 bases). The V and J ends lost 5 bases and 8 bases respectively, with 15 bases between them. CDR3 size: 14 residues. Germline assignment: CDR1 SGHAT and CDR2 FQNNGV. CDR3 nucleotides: TGTGCCAGCAGCGCAACAGGGTTCACAGGGGAGCTGTTTTTT. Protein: CASSATGFTGELFF.

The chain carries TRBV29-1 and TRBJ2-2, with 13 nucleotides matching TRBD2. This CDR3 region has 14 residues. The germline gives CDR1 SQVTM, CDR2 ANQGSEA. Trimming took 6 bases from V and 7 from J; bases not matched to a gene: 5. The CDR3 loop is CSVGTSGKDGELFF. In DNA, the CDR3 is TGCAGCGTCGGGACTAGCGGGAAGGACGGGGAGCTGTTTTTT.

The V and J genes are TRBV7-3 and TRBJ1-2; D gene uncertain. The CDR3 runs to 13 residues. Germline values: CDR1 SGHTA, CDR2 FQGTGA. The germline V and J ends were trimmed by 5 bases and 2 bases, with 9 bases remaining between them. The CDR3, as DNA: TGTGCCAGCAGCGAAAGCGGAAACTATGGCTACACCTTC. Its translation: CASSESGNYGYTF.

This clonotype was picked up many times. This CDR3 is CASSLGAKGGELFF. The CDR3 DNA sequence: TGTGCCAGCAGTTTAGGGGCCAAAGGAGGGGAGCTGTTTTTT. This rearrangement joins TRBV27 to TRBJ2-2; a weak D match, TRBD1 (5 bases). The V gene lost 2 bases and the J gene lost 8 bases, with 12 bases spanning the gap. CDR3 length equals 14 residues. Per the germline V gene, CDR1 is MNHEY and CDR2 is SMNVEV (reference sequence).

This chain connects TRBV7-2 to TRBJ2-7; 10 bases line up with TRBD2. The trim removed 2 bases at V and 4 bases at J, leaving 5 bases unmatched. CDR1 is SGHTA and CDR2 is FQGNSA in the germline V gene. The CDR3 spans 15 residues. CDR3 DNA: TGTGCCAGCAGCTTATCTAGCGGGGGAGTATACGAGCAGTACGTC. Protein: CASSLSSGGVYEQYV.

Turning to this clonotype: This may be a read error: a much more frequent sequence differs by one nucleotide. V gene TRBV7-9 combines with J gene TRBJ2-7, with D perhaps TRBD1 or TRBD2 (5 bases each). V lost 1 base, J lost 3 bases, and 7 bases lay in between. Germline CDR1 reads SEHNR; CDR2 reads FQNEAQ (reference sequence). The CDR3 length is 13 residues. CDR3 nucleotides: TGTGCCAGCAGCTTAGGAGGGGACTACGAGCAGTACTTC. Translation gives CASSLGGDYEQYF.

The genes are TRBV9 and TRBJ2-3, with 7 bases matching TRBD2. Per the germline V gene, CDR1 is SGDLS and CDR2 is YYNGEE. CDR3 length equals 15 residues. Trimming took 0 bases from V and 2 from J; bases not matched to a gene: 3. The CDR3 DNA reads TGTGCCAGCAGCGTAGGGCGGGGGAACACAGATACGCAGTATTTT. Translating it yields CASSVGRGNTDTQYF.

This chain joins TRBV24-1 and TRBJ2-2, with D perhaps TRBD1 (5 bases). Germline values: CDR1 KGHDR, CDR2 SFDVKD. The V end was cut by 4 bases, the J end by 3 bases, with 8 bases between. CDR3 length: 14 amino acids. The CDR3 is CATSDVTDTGELFF. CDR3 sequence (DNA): TGTGCCACCAGTGACGTGACAGACACCGGGGAGCTGTTTTTT.

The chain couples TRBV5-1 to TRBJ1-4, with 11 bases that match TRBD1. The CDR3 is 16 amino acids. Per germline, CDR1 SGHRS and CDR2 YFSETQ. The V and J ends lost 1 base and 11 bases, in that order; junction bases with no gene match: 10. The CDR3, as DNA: TGCGCCAGCAGCTTGCTTCCGGGACAGGGGGTAATGAAACTGTTTTTT. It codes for CASSLLPGQGVMKLFF.